A selection of T cell receptor beta chains follows, all from one sample in a study of spatial heterogeneity in lung cancer. TCRdb fed the 5' RACE reads into MiXCR, producing one record per CDR3 protein. This sample carries 60,000 or so distinct CDR3 sequences, approximately 6% of them seen once, and the ten largest clones take 14% to 15%. The input for sequencing was PBMCs, taken at surgery. The receptors come from a female donor with early-stage non-small cell lung cancer. The CDR3 runs from the conserved cysteine through the conserved F or W. A D gene is named only where the DNA matches it firmly. Not all rows give a size; the values are once, few, many and, for expanded clones, a class.

V gene: TRBV20-1
clone size: many
J gene: TRBJ2-7
D gene: TRBD2
CDR3 protein: CSADSGRAYEQYF
CDR3 DNA: TGCAGTGCCGATAGCGGGAGGGCCTACGAGCAGTACTTC

V gene: TRBV6-1
clone size: -
J gene: TRBJ2-6
D gene: -
CDR3 protein: CASSALDRANVLTF
CDR3 DNA: TGTGCCAGCAGTGCCCTGGACAGGGCCAACGTCCTGACTTTC

V gene: TRBV5-5
clone size: -
J gene: TRBJ2-5
D gene: -
CDR3 protein: CASSLDGYQETQYF
CDR3 DNA: TGTGCCAGCAGCTTGGACGGGTACCAAGAGACCCAGTACTTC

V gene: TRBV10-3
clone size: many
J gene: TRBJ2-7
D gene: -
CDR3 protein: CAISEGWSSYEQYF
CDR3 DNA: TGTGCCATCAGTGAAGGCTGGAGCTCCTACGAGCAGTACTTC

V gene: TRBV4-1
clone size: few
J gene: TRBJ1-2
D gene: -
CDR3 protein: CASSRILLSGQQQSYGYTF
CDR3 DNA: TGCGCCAGCAGTAGGATTCTGCTCTCAGGACAGCAACAGTCGTATGGCTACACCTTC

V gene: TRBV7-9
clone size: many
J gene: TRBJ1-4
D gene: TRBD1
CDR3 protein: CASSSMDRARGEKLFF
CDR3 DNA: TGTGCCAGCAGCTCAATGGACAGGGCGAGGGGTGAAAAACTGTTTTTT

V gene: TRBV9
clone size: many
J gene: TRBJ2-3
D gene: -
CDR3 protein: CASSVEANRPTDTQYF
CDR3 DNA: TGTGCCAGCAGCGTAGAGGCCAACAGGCCCACAGATACGCAGTATTTT

V gene: TRBV24-1
clone size: many
J gene: TRBJ1-6
D gene: -
CDR3 protein: CATSDRNSPLHF
CDR3 DNA: TGTGCCACCAGTGACCGAAATTCACCCCTCCACTTT

V gene: TRBV9
clone size: many
J gene: TRBJ1-1
D gene: TRBD1
CDR3 protein: CASSGPRTGATEAFF
CDR3 DNA: TGTGCCAGCAGCGGACCCCGGACAGGGGCCACTGAAGCTTTCTTT

V gene: TRBV27
clone size: -
J gene: TRBJ2-1
D gene: -
CDR3 protein: CASTFGAEQFF
CDR3 DNA: TGTGCCAGCACCTTCGGGGCTGAGCAGTTCTTC

V gene: TRBV20-1
clone size: many
J gene: TRBJ2-1
D gene: -
CDR3 protein: CSARGGRDGQGYNEQFF
CDR3 DNA: TGCAGTGCTAGAGGTGGCCGAGATGGCCAAGGATACAATGAGCAGTTCTTC

V gene: TRBV29-1
clone size: many
J gene: TRBJ2-1
D gene: TRBD2
CDR3 protein: CSVEGLASPYNEQFF
CDR3 DNA: TGCAGCGTTGAGGGACTAGCTAGCCCCTACAATGAGCAGTTCTTC

V gene: TRBV24-1
clone size: many
J gene: TRBJ2-1
D gene: TRBD1
CDR3 protein: CATSDLRGGEWNEQFF
CDR3 DNA: TGTGCCACCAGTGATTTGCGAGGGGGCGAATGGAATGAGCAGTTCTTC

V gene: TRBV24-1
clone size: many
J gene: TRBJ2-3
D gene: -
CDR3 protein: CAKRRGGRADTQYF
CDR3 DNA: TGTGCCAAAAGGAGGGGGGGCAGGGCAGATACGCAGTATTTT

V gene: TRBV27
clone size: many
J gene: TRBJ2-5
D gene: TRBD2
CDR3 protein: CASSSLAGPQETQYF
CDR3 DNA: TGTGCCAGCAGTTCCTTAGCGGGACCACAAGAGACCCAGTACTTC

V gene: TRBV7-3
clone size: -
J gene: TRBJ1-6
D gene: -
CDR3 protein: CASSPGQSNNSPLHF
CDR3 DNA: TGTGCCAGCAGCCCCGGACAGTCTAATAATTCACCCCTCCACTTT

V gene: TRBV6-6
clone size: -
J gene: TRBJ1-1
D gene: -
CDR3 protein: CASSYGRGTEAFF
CDR3 DNA: TGTGCCAGCAGTTACGGCAGGGGCACTGAAGCTTTCTTT